This TCR beta chain was documented in a study of T cell clonotyping in hematopoietic cell transplantation. Germline V lookup: CDR1 SGHRS, CDR2 YFSETQ. The germline V and J ends were trimmed by 3 bases and 2 bases, with 15 bases remaining between them. CDR3 length equals 15 residues. TCRdb's copy holds only in-frame clones and misses some; the assay was immunoSEQ multiplex PCR. The sample lists around 45,000 clones; roughly 80% were seen once. Specified time point: recipient sample about 28 days before transplant, after cytoreduction. Sequenced here: peripheral blood mononuclear cells, sampled before stem cell transplant. This chain joins TRBV5-1 and TRBJ2-7; a possible D gene is TRBD2 (6 bases). The sequence was collected from a man aged 55 to 69 with myelodysplastic syndrome. Some clones in this sample may be carry-over from other donors' samples. The CDR3 here is CASSSGGMGAYEQYF. DNA of the CDR3: TGCGCCAGCAGCTCCGGGGGAATGGGCGCCTACGAGCAGTACTTC.